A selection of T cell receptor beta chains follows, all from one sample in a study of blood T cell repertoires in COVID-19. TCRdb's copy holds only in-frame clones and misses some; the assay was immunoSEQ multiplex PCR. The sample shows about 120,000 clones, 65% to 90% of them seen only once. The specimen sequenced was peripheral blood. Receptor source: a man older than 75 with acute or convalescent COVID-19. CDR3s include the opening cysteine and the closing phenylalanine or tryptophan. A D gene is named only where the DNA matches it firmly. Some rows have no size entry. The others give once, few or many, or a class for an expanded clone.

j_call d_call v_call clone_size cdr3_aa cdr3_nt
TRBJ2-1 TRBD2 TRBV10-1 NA CASSENVAGGNNEQFF TGCGCCAGCAGTGAAAACGTAGCGGGGGGTAACAATGAGCAGTTCTTC
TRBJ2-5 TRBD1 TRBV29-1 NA CSVEDEDRVQETQYF TGCAGCGTTGAAGATGAGGACAGGGTCCAAGAGACCCAGTACTTC
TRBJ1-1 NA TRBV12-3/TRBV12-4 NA CASSLQENTEAFF TGTGCCAGCAGTTTACAGGAGAACACTGAAGCTTTCTTT
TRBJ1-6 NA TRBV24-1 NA CATSESQPNSPLHF TGTGCCACCAGTGAATCACAGCCTAATTCACCCCTCCACTTT
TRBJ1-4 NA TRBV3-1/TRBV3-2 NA CASSHRRETNEKLFF TGTGCCAGCAGCCATCGTCGGGAAACTAATGAAAAACTGTTTTTT
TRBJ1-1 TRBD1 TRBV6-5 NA CASSTDRGISEAFF TGTGCCAGCAGTACGGACAGGGGGATTTCAGAAGCTTTCTTT
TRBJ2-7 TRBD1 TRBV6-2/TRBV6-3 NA CASSYSVRDRALGQYF TGTGCCAGCAGTTACTCGGTTCGGGACAGGGCGCTGGGGCAGTACTTC
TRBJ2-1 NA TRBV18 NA CASSPPSRTYNEQFF TGTGCCAGCTCACCACCGTCGCGGACCTACAATGAGCAGTTCTTC
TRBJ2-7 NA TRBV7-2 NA CASSRDRTGSGEQYF TGTGCCAGCAGCAGGGACCGTACAGGGTCTGGGGAGCAGTACTTC
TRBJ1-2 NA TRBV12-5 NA CASGLVPVGRGDGYTF TGTGCTAGTGGTTTGGTACCGGTGGGCAGGGGAGATGGCTACACCTTC
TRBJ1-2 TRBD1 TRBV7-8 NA CASSLVRGPGYTF TGTGCCAGCAGCTTAGTAAGGGGGCCCGGCTACACCTTC
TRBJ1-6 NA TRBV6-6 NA CASSYSRQGNSPLHF TGTGCCAGCAGTTACTCGCGGCAGGGCAATTCACCCCTCCACTTT
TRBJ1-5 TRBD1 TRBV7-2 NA CASSLRFSGGISNQPQHF TGTGCCAGCAGCTTACGCTTCTCAGGGGGGATTAGCAATCAGCCCCAGCATTTT
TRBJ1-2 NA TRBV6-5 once CASSKQNYGYTF TGTGCCAGCAGTAAACAGAACTATGGCTACACCTTC
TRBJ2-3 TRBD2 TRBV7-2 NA CASSLRGVRREEGTDTQYF TGTGCCAGCAGCTTACGGGGTGTTAGGCGGGAGGAAGGAACAGATACGCAGTATTTT
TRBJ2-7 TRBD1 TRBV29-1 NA CSVENPQGATYEQYF TGCAGCGTTGAAAATCCCCAGGGGGCCACCTACGAGCAGTACTTC
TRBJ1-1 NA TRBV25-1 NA CASSGISTEVNTEAFF TGTGCCAGCAGTGGGATCTCGACGGAGGTGAACACTGAAGCTTTCTTT
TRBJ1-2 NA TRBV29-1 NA CSSAYFSTGSYFYGYTF TGCAGCTCAGCCTATTTTTCGACAGGCTCCTATTTCTATGGCTACACCTTC
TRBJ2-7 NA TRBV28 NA CASRPGTVEGGYEQYF TGTGCCAGCAGACCCGGGACCGTGGAGGGAGGCTACGAGCAGTACTTC
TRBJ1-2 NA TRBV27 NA CASSFTRDYGYTF TGTGCCAGCAGTTTCACCAGGGACTATGGCTACACCTTC
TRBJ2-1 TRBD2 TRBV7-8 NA CASRRGTSSNEQFF TGTGCCAGCCGCCGAGGGACTAGTAGTAATGAGCAGTTCTTC
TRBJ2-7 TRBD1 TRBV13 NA CASSLRGRGNPYEQYF TGTGCCAGCAGCTTACGGGGCAGGGGGAATCCCTACGAGCAGTACTTC
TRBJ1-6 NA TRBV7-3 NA CASSLSPGVGSPLHF TGTGCCAGCAGCTTAAGTCCAGGGGTAGGGTCACCCCTCCACTTT
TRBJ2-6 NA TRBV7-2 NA CASSLKGPGANVLTF TGTGCCAGCAGCTTAAAGGGGCCTGGGGCCAACGTCCTGACTTTC
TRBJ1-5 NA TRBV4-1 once CASSQEESGIGQPQHF TGCGCCAGCAGCCAAGAAGAATCCGGGATCGGGCAGCCCCAGCATTTT
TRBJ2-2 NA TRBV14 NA CASSQEGGTLATGELFF TGTGCCAGCAGCCAAGAGGGCGGGACTCTCGCCACCGGGGAGCTGTTTTTT
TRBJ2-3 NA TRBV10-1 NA CASSQGGTDTQYF TGCGCCAGCAGTCAAGGGGGCACAGATACGCAGTATTTT
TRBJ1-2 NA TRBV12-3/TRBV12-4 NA CASSLRTGGYTF TGTGCCAGCAGTTTACGTACAGGTGGCTACACCTTC
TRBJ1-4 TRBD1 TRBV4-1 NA CASSQPTGVVGKLFF TGCGCCAGCAGCCAACCCACAGGGGTAGTTGGAAAACTGTTTTTT
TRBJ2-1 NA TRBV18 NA CASSPRKENEQFF TGTGCCAGCTCACCACGTAAGGAGAATGAGCAGTTCTTC
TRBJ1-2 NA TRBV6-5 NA CASSYVRTDLGYGYTF TGTGCCAGCAGTTACGTCCGGACAGATCTTGGTTATGGCTACACCTTC
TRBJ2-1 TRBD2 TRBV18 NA CASSPRSGRTNEQFF TGTGCCAGCTCACCGAGGAGCGGGAGGACCAATGAGCAGTTCTTC
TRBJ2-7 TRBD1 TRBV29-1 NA CSGTGDYEQYF TGCAGCGGGACAGGGGACTACGAGCAGTACTTC
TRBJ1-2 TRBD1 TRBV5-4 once CASSAQGAMYGYTF TGTGCCAGCAGCGCACAGGGGGCGATGTATGGCTACACCTTC
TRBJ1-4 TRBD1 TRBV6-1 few CASSEAGQAPRLFF TGTGCCAGCAGTGAAGCGGGACAGGCTCCTCGACTGTTTTTT